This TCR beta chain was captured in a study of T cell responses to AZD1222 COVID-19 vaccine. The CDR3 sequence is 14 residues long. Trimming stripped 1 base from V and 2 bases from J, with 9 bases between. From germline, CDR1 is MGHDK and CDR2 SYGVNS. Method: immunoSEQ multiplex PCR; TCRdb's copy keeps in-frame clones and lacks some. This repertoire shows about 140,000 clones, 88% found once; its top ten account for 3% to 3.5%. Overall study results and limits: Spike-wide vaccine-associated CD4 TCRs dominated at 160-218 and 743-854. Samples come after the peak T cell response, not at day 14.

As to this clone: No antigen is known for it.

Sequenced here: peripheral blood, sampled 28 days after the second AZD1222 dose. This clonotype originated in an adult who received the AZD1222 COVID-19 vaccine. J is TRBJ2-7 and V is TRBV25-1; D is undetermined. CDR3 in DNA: TGTGCCAGCAGTGAATCCCGGCCAGCCTACGAGCAGTACTTC. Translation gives CASSESRPAYEQYF.